The 11 T cell receptor beta chains in this list originate from one sample, sequenced in a study of T-cell memory formation after mild COVID-19 (dated by TCRdb to the early 2020s). The protocol used for the library was 5' RACE. Sequencing was carried out with an Illumina NovaSeq 6000. Using fastp trimming at Q25 and MiXCR clonotype assembly, TCRdb reanalyzed the public sequencing data and kept in-frame beta chains. Each entry is one CDR3 protein sequence, shown with its most common DNA and genes. This sample is represented by 200,000 to 250,000 distinct CDR3 sequences; about 17% of them were singletons. The ten largest clones represent 3.5% of the sample. The sample was PBMCs or a T cell subset sorted from them (not recorded which). The receptors were sampled from a man aged 18-30 years who had mild COVID-19 (a few samples of this study predate the infection). The sample titles of this study are shuffled in the database, so cell type and time point are left out; the donor was told from shared clones.

This clonotype was seen only a few times. The rearrangement links TRBV6-5 to TRBJ2-1; D gene uncertain. Germline V gene lookup returns CDR1 MNHEY and CDR2 SVGAGI. V gave up 2 bases and J gave up 12 bases, with 14 bases separating them. This CDR3 region has 13 residues. The CDR3 here is CASSYPPPAVQFF. For the CDR3, the DNA is TGTGCCAGCAGTTACCCTCCTCCGGCCGTGCAGTTCTTC.

This sequence joins TRBV29-1 and TRBJ2-3, with D possibly being TRBD1 (5 bases). In germline, CDR1 is SQVTM, CDR2 ANQGSEA. The CDR3 contains 11 residues. V lost 7 bases to trimming and J lost 6 bases, with 11 bases between them. The CDR3 is CSGHQGDTQYF. CDR3 DNA sequence: TGCAGCGGGCATCAGGGCGATACGCAGTATTTT.

This clonotype was counted between two and nine times. The chain carries TRBV5-1 and TRBJ2-6; 8 bases line up with TRBD1. This CDR3 contains 16 residues. V was clipped by 5 bases and J by 0 bases; unmatched bases: 4. CDR1 and CDR2 from the germline V gene are SGHRS and YFSETQ. The CDR3 region is CASSSGQGSGANVLTF. The DNA of the CDR3 is TGCGCCAGCAGTTCAGGACAGGGCTCTGGGGCCAACGTCCTGACTTTC.

This clonotype was detected many times. The chain joins TRBV21-1 to TRBJ2-7; the table names TRBD2, a call not compared with the DNA. TRBV21-1 is termed a pseudogene. This CDR3 has 20 amino acids. The CDR3 nucleotides read TGTGCCAGCAGCAAAGGGGACCCGGGACTAGCGGGGGGGAGCTCCTACGAGCAGTACGTC. Protein product: CASSKGDPGLAGGSSYEQYV.

This clonotype was seen a few times. The J gene is TRBJ2-2, the V gene TRBV11-2; 15 bases agree with TRBD2. V dropped 0 bases and J dropped 5; count of bases not matched to a gene: 10. Germline assignment: CDR1 SGHAT and CDR2 FQNNGV. This CDR3 is 20 amino acids long. The CDR3 region has the DNA TGTGCCAGCAGCTTAGACGGGACTAGCGGGGGGTCCCTAGGAACCGGGGAGCTGTTTTTT. Translated: CASSLDGTSGGSLGTGELFF.

This clonotype was picked up one time. Just one base apart from a much larger clone, this may be a read error. V and J are TRBV5-1 and TRBJ1-2, with no clear D. CDR1 and CDR2 (germline): SGHRS, YFSETQ. The V end was cut by 4 bases, the J end by 9 bases, with 13 bases between. This CDR3 region has 12 residues. CDR3: CASSRGEDCYTF. CDR3 nucleotides: TGCGCCAGCAGCCGAGGTGAGGATTGCTACACCTTC.

The chain has TRBV4-3 and TRBJ2-2, with 8 positions matching TRBD2. Germline lookup yields CDR1 LGHNA and CDR2 YSLEER. The length of the CDR3 is 16 residues. Trimming took 1 base from V and 5 from J; bases not matched to a gene: 6. The CDR3 DNA sequence: TGCGCCAGCAGCCAAGCTACTAGCGGAAGGACCGGGGAGCTGTTTTTT. It yields the protein CASSQATSGRTGELFF.

V usage is TRBV3-1 and J usage is TRBJ2-2; tentatively, D is TRBD2 (6 bases). Germline-derived CDR1 and CDR2 are LGHDT and YNNKEL (reference sequence). V was cut by 0 bases and J by 0 bases, with 8 bases left in between. This CDR3 region has 16 residues. The CDR3, as DNA: TGTGCCAGCAGCCAAGAGGCGGGGTCGAACACCGGGGAGCTGTTTTTT. Translating gives CASSQEAGSNTGELFF.

The V call is TRBV20-1, the J call TRBJ2-5; the D is unclear. Germline V gene lookup returns CDR1 DFQATT and CDR2 SNEGSKA (reference sequence). V was shortened by 3 bases and J by 0 bases, with 5 bases between the two germline ends. The CDR3 contains 12 residues. CDR3 protein: CSASWNQETQYF. The CDR3 DNA reads as TGCAGTGCTAGTTGGAACCAAGAGACCCAGTACTTC.

The chain employs TRBV6-6 and TRBJ1-1, with D perhaps TRBD1 (5 bases). Germline loops: CDR1 MNHNY, CDR2 SVGAGI (reference sequence). V dropped 0 bases and J dropped 4 bases, with 12 bases sitting between them. This CDR3 is 15 amino acids long. The CDR3 sequence is CASSYSNRLGTEAFF. In DNA form, the CDR3 reads TGTGCCAGCAGTTACTCGAACAGGTTGGGCACTGAAGCTTTCTTT.

This clonotype appeared a few times. The chain employs TRBV3-1 and TRBJ1-1, with 8 positions matching TRBD1. The CDR3 runs 15 residues. Unmatched junction bases numbered 5, after V lost 1 base and J lost 4 bases. The V gene's germline CDR1 is LGHDT and CDR2 YNNKEL (reference sequence). For the CDR3, the DNA is TGTGCCAGCAGCCAAGGAACAGGGGGAGGCACTGAAGCTTTCTTT. Translation gives CASSQGTGGGTEAFF.